This TCR beta chain was recovered during a study of cytomegalovirus exposure and HLA in healthy donors. Amplification used 60 Vbeta primers and 13 Jbeta primers. Original processing notes: An analysis performed later counted about 80 million unique TCR beta chains (approximately 12 million of them shared). Sequenced by immunoSEQ multiplex PCR; TCRdb stores in-frame clones only, minus some. V, J and clone size are taken as reported in that table, and D and trimming were inferred from the DNA itself. The sample holds roughly 200,000 clones, around 77% seen once. Germline CDR1 reads SEHNR; CDR2 reads FQNEAQ (reference sequence). V was trimmed by 5 bases and J by 4 bases, leaving 8 bases between them. The CDR3 spans 12 residues.

The material sequenced was PBMCs. V is TRBV7-9 and J is TRBJ1-2; D remains unclear. This clonotype was sampled from a man between 60 and 75 years old in good health and CMV-seronegative. CDR3 coding DNA: TGTGCCAGCAGCCCTTCCAGCTATGGCTACACCTTC. Translating gives CASSPSSYGYTF.